The 16 T cell receptor beta chains reported below all come from one sample, sequenced in a study of blood T cell repertoires in COVID-19. The protocol was immunoSEQ multiplex PCR, while the TCRdb copy is restricted to in-frame clones and leaves out a portion. The table lists more than 70,000 clones, approximately 80% of them singletons. The sample taken for sequencing was peripheral blood. The receptors were gathered from a woman aged 70-85 years with acute or convalescent COVID-19.

Of note for this clone: The same CDR3 arises from other DNA sequences in this sample as well. V usage is TRBV4-3 and J usage is TRBJ2-7; no firm D call. V was trimmed by 0 bases and J by 3 bases, leaving 9 bases between them. CDR1 LGHNA and CDR2 YSLEER come from the germline V gene. This CDR3 spans 14 amino acids. The CDR3 spells CASSQDRRFYEQYF. The DNA of the CDR3 is TGCGCCAGCAGCCAAGATCGGCGGTTCTACGAGCAGTACTTC.

The chain joins TRBV4-1 to TRBJ2-7, with 8 bases fitting TRBD1. The CDR3 sequence is 12 residues long. Germline-derived CDR1 and CDR2 are MGHRA and YSYEKL. J was trimmed by 6 bases and V by 4 bases; bases with no gene match: 2. The CDR3 loop is CASSPTGVEQYF. The CDR3 DNA reads as TGCGCCAGCAGCCCGACAGGGGTCGAGCAGTACTTC.

The rearrangement uses TRBV4-2 and TRBJ2-3; the match to TRBD2 covers 8 bases. The CDR3 loop spans 16 amino acids. Per germline, CDR1 LGHNA and CDR2 YNFKEQ. The J segment lost 0 bases and the V segment lost 1 base, leaving 3 bases of the junction unmatched. The CDR3 DNA reads TGTGCCAGCAGCCAAGGCCCTAGCGGGAGCACAGATACGCAGTATTTT. The encoded protein is CASSQGPSGSTDTQYF.

V is TRBV27 and J is TRBJ2-3; the D gene is possibly TRBD1 (5 bases). The CDR3 runs to 13 residues. The V gene's germline CDR1 is MNHEY and CDR2 SMNVEV (reference sequence). V was trimmed by 4 bases and J by 6 bases, leaving 11 bases between them. CDR3 in DNA: TGTGCCAGCAGTTGGGATCACAGGGATACGCAGTATTTT. Protein sequence: CASSWDHRDTQYF.

The chain combines TRBV12-3 or TRBV12-4 with TRBJ2-3; tentatively, D is TRBD2 (5 bases). The V gene lost 6 bases and the J gene lost 4 bases, with 11 bases spanning the gap. There are 13 residues in the CDR3. CDR3 sequence: CASRGVGPDTQYF. In DNA, the CDR3 is TGTGCCAGCAGGGGAGTAGGCCCAGATACGCAGTATTTT.

In nucleotides, the CDR3 is TGTGCCAGCAGTGAATTAGGGACAGCCTACGAGCAGTACTTC. The encoded protein is CASSELGTAYEQYF. The rearrangement uses TRBV6-1 and TRBJ2-7; 7 bases fit TRBD1. The CDR3 is made up of 14 amino acids. Germline trimming cut 2 bases from V and 2 bases from J; bases unmatched to any gene: 3. Germline CDR1 MNHNS, CDR2 SASEGT.

The rearrangement joins TRBV5-1 to TRBJ2-7; perhaps TRBD1 as D (6 bases). CDR1 is SGHRS, CDR2 YFSETQ, per germline. Trimming left V 0 bases short and J 3 bases short, with 13 bases between. The CDR3 runs 15 residues. CDR3 residues: CASSLDTGTLYEQYF. CDR3 coding DNA: TGCGCCAGCAGCTTGGACACAGGGACCCTCTACGAGCAGTACTTC. Based on the CDR3 plus reference TRBV5-1 and TRBJ2-7, the full variable domain is KAGVTQTPRYLIKTRGQQVTLSCSPISGHRSVSWYQQTPGQGLQFLFEYFSETQRNKGNFPGRFSGRQFSNSRSEMNVSTLELGDSALYLCASSLDTGTLYEQYFGPGTRLTVT.

The genes are TRBV28 and TRBJ1-2, with D possibly TRBD1 on 6 matching bases. There are 15 residues in the CDR3. CDR1 is MDHEN, CDR2 SYDVKM, per germline. V was clipped by 2 bases and J by 2 bases, with 12 bases between them. DNA of the CDR3: TGTGCCAGCAGTTTACGGGGGGCAAAGAACTATGGCTACACCTTC. Translated: CASSLRGAKNYGYTF.

This rearrangement joins TRBV5-1 to TRBJ2-1; 9 bases fit TRBD2. The CDR3 runs to 15 residues. Unmatched junction bases numbered 9, after V lost 2 bases and J lost 9 bases. CDR1 is SGHRS and CDR2 is YFSETQ in the germline V gene. The CDR3 DNA is TGCGCCAGCAGCTTTAACGGGACTAGCAGTATTGAGCAGTTCTTC. It is translated as CASSFNGTSSIEQFF.

The rearrangement joins TRBV5-1 to TRBJ2-1, with D possibly matching TRBD1 (5 bases). CDR1 is SGHRS and CDR2 is YFSETQ in the germline V gene. Trimming cost V 4 bases and J 7 bases, with 12 bases left between them. There are 13 residues in the CDR3. For the CDR3, the DNA is TGCGCCAGCAGCGGGGCCACGGATAATGAGCAGTTCTTC. Protein: CASSGATDNEQFF.

V is TRBV10-2 and J is TRBJ2-1; D gene ambiguous. The CDR3 spans 11 residues. CDR1 and CDR2 (germline): WSHSY, SAAADI. V lost 4 bases, J lost 7 bases, and 5 bases lay in between. CDR3 loop: CASSGSNEQFF. The DNA for the CDR3 is TGCGCCAGCAGTGGTTCGAATGAGCAGTTCTTC.

The chain carries TRBV12-3 or TRBV12-4 and TRBJ2-3; D remains ambiguous. Trimming stripped 6 bases from V and 6 bases from J, with 10 bases between. The CDR3 is 12 amino acids. CDR3 amino acids: CASRPPGDTQYF. In DNA, the CDR3 is TGTGCCAGCAGGCCCCCCGGGGATACGCAGTATTTT.

This clone was found a few times. The chain uses TRBV11-2 and TRBJ1-6, with D hard to call. The V end lost 5 bases, the J end lost 2 bases, and 7 bases lay between the germline ends. The CDR3 extends over 14 amino acids. CDR1 is SGHAT and CDR2 is FQNNGV in the germline V gene. The CDR3 nucleotides are TGTGCCAGCAGCCGGGAAACCTATAATTCACCCCTCCACTTT. This gives the protein CASSRETYNSPLHF.

The chain links TRBV3-1 (or the pseudogene TRBV3-2) to TRBJ1-5; a weak D match, TRBD1 (5 bases). The V gene's germline CDR1 is LGHDT and CDR2 YNNKEL (reference sequence). This CDR3 is 14 amino acids long. The V end was cut by 4 bases, the J end by 0 bases, with 7 bases between. The CDR3 nucleotides read TGTGCCAGCAGCCTCAGGGTTAGCAATCAGCCCCAGCATTTT. Translating it yields CASSLRVSNQPQHF.

The V call is TRBV28, the J call TRBJ1-5; 10 nucleotides agree with TRBD1. CDR1 and CDR2 (germline): MDHEN, SYDVKM. After removal of 7 bases from V and 6 bases from J, the junction contained 6 bases not matched to a gene. CDR3 length: 14 residues. The CDR3 is CASNDRGLRQPQHF. The CDR3 DNA sequence: TGTGCCAGCAACGACAGGGGGCTCCGTCAGCCCCAGCATTTT.

The chain employs TRBV28 and TRBJ2-3; 12 bases map to TRBD2. Per germline, CDR1 MDHEN and CDR2 SYDVKM. CDR3 length equals 15 residues. Losses at the gene ends were 7 bases for V and 4 bases for J; bases not matched to a gene: 6. CDR3 coding DNA: TGTGCCAGCATGACGGCTAGCGGGAGGGCAGATACGCAGTATTTT. It yields the protein CASMTASGRADTQYF.